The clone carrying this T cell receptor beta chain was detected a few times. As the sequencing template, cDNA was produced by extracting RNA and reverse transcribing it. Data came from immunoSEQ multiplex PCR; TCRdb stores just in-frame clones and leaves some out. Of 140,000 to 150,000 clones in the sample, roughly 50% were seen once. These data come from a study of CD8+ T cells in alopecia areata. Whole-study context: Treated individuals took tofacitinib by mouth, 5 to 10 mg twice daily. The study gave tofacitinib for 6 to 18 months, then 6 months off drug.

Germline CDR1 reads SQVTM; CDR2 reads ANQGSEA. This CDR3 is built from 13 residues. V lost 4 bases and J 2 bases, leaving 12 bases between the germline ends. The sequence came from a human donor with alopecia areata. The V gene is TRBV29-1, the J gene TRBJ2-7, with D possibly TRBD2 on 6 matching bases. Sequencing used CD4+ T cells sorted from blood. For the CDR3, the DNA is TGCAGCGTTGCCGGGAGTTTGACCTACGAGCAGTACTTC. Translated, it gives CSVAGSLTYEQYF.